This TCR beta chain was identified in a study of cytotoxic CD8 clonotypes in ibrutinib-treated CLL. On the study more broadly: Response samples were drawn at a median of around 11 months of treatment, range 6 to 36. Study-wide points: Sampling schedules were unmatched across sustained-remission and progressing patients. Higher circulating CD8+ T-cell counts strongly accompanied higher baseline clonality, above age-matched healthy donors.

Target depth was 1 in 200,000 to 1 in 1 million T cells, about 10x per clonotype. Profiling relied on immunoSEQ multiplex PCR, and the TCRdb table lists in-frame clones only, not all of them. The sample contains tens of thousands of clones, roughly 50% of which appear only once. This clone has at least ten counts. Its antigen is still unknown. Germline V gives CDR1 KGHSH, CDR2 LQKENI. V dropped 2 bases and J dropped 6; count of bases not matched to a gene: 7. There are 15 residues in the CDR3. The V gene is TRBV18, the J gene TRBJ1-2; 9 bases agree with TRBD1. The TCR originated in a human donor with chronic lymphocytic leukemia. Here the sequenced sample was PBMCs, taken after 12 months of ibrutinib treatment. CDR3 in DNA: TGTGCCAGCTCACCAAAGGGACAGGGATCCAATGGCTACACCTTC. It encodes CASSPKGQGSNGYTF.